The 20 T cell receptor beta chains below all came from one sample that was sequenced in a study of monozygotic twins with inflammatory bowel disease. Reprocessing the 5' RACE reads, TCRdb reports a single entry for every CDR3 protein and omits DNA. The sample includes approximately 380,000 distinct CDR3 sequences. The sequencing input was blood. Receptors were obtained from a human donor with ulcerative colitis or Crohn's disease, or a healthy co-twin of an affected twin (not recorded which).

The chain couples TRBV5-1 to TRBJ2-7; TCRdb selects TRBD1, and the lack of DNA leaves this call unchecked. There are 14 residues in the CDR3. Germline V gives CDR1 SGHRS, CDR2 YFSETQ. CDR3 region: CASSLLSGRAEQYF.

The chain links TRBV5-1 to TRBJ2-1; TCRdb's assignment of TRBD1 cannot be checked, as there is no DNA. CDR1 is SGHRS, CDR2 YFSETQ, per germline. The CDR3 is 16 residues long. The CDR3 loop is CASSLDGQPSYNEQFF.

This rearrangement joins TRBV5-1 to TRBJ1-2; TCRdb reports TRBD1, a call that lacks DNA to check it against. The CDR3 contains 14 residues. Germline V gene lookup returns CDR1 SGHRS and CDR2 YFSETQ. The CDR3 spells CASTSGGTNYGYTF.

The gene calls are TRBV20-1 and TRBJ2-1. The germline CDR1 and CDR2 sequences are DFQATT and SNEGSKA (reference sequence). This CDR3 contains 14 residues. The CDR3: CSARVGSSYNEQFF.

The chain combines TRBV20-1 with TRBJ1-6. This CDR3 region has 15 residues. Per the germline V gene, CDR1 is DFQATT and CDR2 is SNEGSKA (reference sequence). This CDR3 reads CSARDWLGEESPLHF.

The gene calls are TRBV7-9 and TRBJ2-7; there is no DNA to check the TCRdb D call of TRBD1. CDR1 and CDR2 from the germline V gene are SEHNR and FQNEAQ (reference sequence). This CDR3 spans 14 amino acids. CDR3 sequence: CASSPDRVRYEQYF.

The genes are TRBV5-1 and TRBJ2-7; TCRdb's D call, TRBD1, is unchecked because there is no DNA. The CDR3 consists of 13 residues. Germline loops: CDR1 SGHRS, CDR2 YFSETQ. The CDR3 region is CASRITTGYEQYF.

The chain has TRBV12-3 or TRBV12-4 and TRBJ2-2; the D gene TCRdb calls, TRBD2, cannot be checked with no DNA. CDR3 length equals 14 residues. The CDR3 is CASTRGLHGGELFF.

The rearrangement links TRBV5-6 to TRBJ2-1; the TRBD1 assignment by TCRdb is unverifiable without DNA. Germline V gene sequence: CDR1 SGHDT, CDR2 YYEEEE. The CDR3 is 15 amino acids. The CDR3 is CASSHRDNKYNEQFF.

This sequence joins TRBV6-2 or TRBV6-3 and TRBJ2-1. The germline V gene encodes CDR1 MNHEY and CDR2 SVGEGT. This CDR3 is built from 15 residues. The CDR3 region is CASRNDRSSYNEQFF.

The chain combines TRBV5-1 with TRBJ1-1. Germline V lookup: CDR1 SGHRS, CDR2 YFSETQ. The CDR3 sequence is 15 residues long. CDR3 sequence reads: CATRPTTGLNTEAFF.

This chain uses TRBV4-3 with TRBJ2-1; lacking DNA, the TRBD2 call made by TCRdb goes unchecked. The CDR3 spans 18 residues. CDR1 and CDR2 from the germline V gene are LGHNA and YSLEER. The CDR3 loop is CASSLGTSGGAAYNEQFF.

The gene calls are TRBV30 and TRBJ1-2. Germline assignment: CDR1 GTSNPN and CDR2 SVGIG (reference sequence). This CDR3 spans 14 amino acids. The CDR3 region is CAWSPGTTFYGYTF.

The V and J genes are TRBV12-3 or TRBV12-4 and TRBJ2-2. The CDR3 is 12 amino acids. The CDR3 spells CASSFYGRELFF.

The V call is TRBV7-2, the J call TRBJ2-1; TCRdb reports TRBD1, a call that lacks DNA to check it against. In germline, CDR1 is SGHTA, CDR2 FQGNSA. The CDR3 spans 18 residues. CDR3: CASSLAGATGTSYNEQFF.

V usage is TRBV9 and J usage is TRBJ1-4; the D call from TCRdb, TRBD1, cannot be confirmed without DNA. This CDR3 is built from 13 residues. Germline loops: CDR1 SGDLS, CDR2 YYNGEE. CDR3 loop: CASSNLQGEKLFF.

The rearrangement uses TRBV18 and TRBJ1-6. The CDR3 totals 14 residues. Per the germline V gene, CDR1 is KGHSH and CDR2 is LQKENI. The CDR3 sequence is CASSPTGVGSPLHF.

This chain links TRBV7-3 with TRBJ1-3. Germline CDR1 SGHTA, CDR2 FQGTGA. The CDR3 is made up of 14 amino acids. The CDR3 loop is CASSLTGPGDTIYF.

This chain links TRBV12-3 or TRBV12-4 with TRBJ2-3; TCRdb indicates TRBD2, and absent DNA this call remains unverified. The CDR3 extends over 15 amino acids. The chain's CDR3 is CASSFRRRSTDTQYF.

This CDR3 reads CASRPDSTSTDTQYF. J is TRBJ2-3 and V is TRBV5-1; TCRdb's assignment of TRBD2 cannot be checked, as there is no DNA. CDR1 is SGHRS, CDR2 YFSETQ, per germline. The CDR3 is 15 residues long.